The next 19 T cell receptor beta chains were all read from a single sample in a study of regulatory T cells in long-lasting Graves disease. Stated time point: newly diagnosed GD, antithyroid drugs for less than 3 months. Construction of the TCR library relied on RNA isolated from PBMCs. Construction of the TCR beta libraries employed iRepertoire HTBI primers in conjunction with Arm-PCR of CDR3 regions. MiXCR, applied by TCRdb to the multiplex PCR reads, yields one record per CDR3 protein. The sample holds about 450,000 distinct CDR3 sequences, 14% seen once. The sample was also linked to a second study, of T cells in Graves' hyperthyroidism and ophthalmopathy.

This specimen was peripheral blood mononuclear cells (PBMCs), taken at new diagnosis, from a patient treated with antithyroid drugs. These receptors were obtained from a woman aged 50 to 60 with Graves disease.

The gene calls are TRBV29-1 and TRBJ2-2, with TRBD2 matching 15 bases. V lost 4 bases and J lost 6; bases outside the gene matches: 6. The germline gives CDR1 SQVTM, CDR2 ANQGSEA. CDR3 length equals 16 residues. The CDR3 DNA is TGCAGCGTTGGGACTAGCGGGAGGGCCACGGCCGGGGAGCTGTTTTTT. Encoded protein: CSVGTSGRATAGELFF.

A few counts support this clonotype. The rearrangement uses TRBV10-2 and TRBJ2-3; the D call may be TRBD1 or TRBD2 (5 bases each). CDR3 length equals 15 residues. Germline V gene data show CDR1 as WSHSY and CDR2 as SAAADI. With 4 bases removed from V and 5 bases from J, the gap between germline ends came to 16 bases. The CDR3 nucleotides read TGCGCCAGCAGTGGAGGGGTGACCCCCGGAGATACGCAGTATTTT. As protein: CASSGGVTPGDTQYF.

The CDR3 DNA is TGTGCCAGCTCCCCGCCGCGACAGGGTGAGACCCAGTACTTC. It encodes CASSPPRQGETQYF. The V call is TRBV28, the J call TRBJ2-5; TRBD1 agrees at 7 bases. The germline V gene has CDR1 MDHEN and CDR2 SYDVKM. V trimming: 8 bases; J trimming: 5 bases; junction bases outside the gene matches: 11. The length of the CDR3 is 14 residues.

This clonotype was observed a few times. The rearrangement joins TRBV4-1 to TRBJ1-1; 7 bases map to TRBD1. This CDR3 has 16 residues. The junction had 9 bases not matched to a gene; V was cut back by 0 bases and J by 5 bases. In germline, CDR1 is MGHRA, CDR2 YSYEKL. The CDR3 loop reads CASSQDRVGGFTEAFF. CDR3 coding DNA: TGCGCCAGCAGCCAAGATCGGGTAGGGGGCTTTACTGAAGCTTTCTTT.

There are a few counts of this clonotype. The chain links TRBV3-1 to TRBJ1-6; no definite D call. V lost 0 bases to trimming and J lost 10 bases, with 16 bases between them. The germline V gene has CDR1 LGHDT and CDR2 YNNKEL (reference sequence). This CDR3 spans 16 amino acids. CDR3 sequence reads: CASSQESQAPSSPLHF. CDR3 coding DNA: TGTGCCAGCAGCCAAGAGTCCCAGGCCCCTTCATCACCCCTCCACTTT.

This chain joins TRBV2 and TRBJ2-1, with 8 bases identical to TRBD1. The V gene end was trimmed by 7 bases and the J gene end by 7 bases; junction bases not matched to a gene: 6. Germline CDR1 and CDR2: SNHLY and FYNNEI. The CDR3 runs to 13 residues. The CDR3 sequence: CASNQGAWNEQFF. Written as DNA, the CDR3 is TGTGCCAGCAACCAGGGGGCGTGGAATGAGCAGTTCTTC.

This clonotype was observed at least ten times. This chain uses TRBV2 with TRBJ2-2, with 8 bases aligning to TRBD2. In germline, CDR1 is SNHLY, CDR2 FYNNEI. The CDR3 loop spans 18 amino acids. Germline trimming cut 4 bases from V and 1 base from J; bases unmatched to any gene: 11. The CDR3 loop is CASSGPGLGSLNTGELFF. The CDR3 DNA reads TGTGCCAGCAGTGGCCCGGGACTAGGGTCGTTGAACACCGGGGAGCTGTTTTTT.

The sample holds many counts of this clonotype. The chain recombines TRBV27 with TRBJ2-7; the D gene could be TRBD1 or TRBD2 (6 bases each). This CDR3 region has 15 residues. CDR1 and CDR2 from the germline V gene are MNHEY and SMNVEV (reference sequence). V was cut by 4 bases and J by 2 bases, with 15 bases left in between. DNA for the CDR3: TGTGCCAGCAGTTCCCCCGCAAGGGGGGCCTACGAGCAGTACTTC. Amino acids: CASSSPARGAYEQYF.

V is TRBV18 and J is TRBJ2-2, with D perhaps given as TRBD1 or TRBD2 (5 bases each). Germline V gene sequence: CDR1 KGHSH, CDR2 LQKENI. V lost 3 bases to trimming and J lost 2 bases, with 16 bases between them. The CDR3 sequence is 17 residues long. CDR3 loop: CASSPPFGGPNTGELFF. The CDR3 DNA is TGTGCCAGCTCACCCCCGTTTGGGGGACCTAACACCGGGGAGCTGTTTTTT.

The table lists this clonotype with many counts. CDR3 residues: CASSLQGPHLYEQYF. In nucleotides, the CDR3 is TGCGCCAGCAGCTTACAGGGGCCCCACCTTTACGAGCAGTACTTC. The V and J genes are TRBV5-1 and TRBJ2-7, with 7 bases lining up with TRBD1. The CDR3 contains 15 residues. The germline V gene has CDR1 SGHRS and CDR2 YFSETQ. Trimming cost V 2 bases and J 4 bases; bases outside gene matches: 9.

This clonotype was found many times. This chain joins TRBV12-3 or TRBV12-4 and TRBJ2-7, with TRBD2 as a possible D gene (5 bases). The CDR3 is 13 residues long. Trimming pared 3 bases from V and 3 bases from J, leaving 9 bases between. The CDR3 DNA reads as TGTGCCAGCAGTTTTGGGAGTGGCTACGAGCAGTACTTC. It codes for CASSFGSGYEQYF.

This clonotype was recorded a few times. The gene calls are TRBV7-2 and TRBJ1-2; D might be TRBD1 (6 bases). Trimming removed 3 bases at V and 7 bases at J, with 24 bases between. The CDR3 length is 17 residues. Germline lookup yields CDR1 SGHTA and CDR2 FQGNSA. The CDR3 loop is CASSFNPGHPGEGGYTF. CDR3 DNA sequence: TGTGCCAGCAGCTTCAACCCTGGACATCCAGGGGAAGGTGGCTACACCTTC.

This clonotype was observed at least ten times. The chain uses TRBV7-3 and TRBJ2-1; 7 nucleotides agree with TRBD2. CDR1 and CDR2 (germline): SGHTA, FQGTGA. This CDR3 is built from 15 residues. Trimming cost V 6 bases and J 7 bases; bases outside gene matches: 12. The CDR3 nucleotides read TGTGCCAGCAGTACCGCGGGAGTGGGAGTAAATGAGCAGTTCTTC. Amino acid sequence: CASSTAGVGVNEQFF. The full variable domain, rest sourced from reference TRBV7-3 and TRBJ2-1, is GAGVSQTPSNKVTEKGKYVELRCDPISGHTALYWYRQSLGQGPEFLIYFQGTGAADDSGLPNDRFFAVRPEGSVSTLKIQRTERGDSAVYLCASSTAGVGVNEQFFGPGTRLTVL.

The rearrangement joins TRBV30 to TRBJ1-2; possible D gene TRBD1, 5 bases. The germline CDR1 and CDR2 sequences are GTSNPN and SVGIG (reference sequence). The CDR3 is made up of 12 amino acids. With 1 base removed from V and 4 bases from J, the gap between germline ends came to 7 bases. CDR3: CAWSGQPYGYTF. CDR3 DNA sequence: TGTGCCTGGAGTGGACAGCCCTATGGCTACACCTTC.

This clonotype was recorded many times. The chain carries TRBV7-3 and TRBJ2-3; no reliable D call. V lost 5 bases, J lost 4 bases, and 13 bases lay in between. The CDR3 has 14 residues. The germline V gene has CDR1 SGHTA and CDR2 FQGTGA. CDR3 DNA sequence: TGTGCCAGCAGCAGGACGAGCCCTCCAGATACGCAGTATTTT. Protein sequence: CASSRTSPPDTQYF.

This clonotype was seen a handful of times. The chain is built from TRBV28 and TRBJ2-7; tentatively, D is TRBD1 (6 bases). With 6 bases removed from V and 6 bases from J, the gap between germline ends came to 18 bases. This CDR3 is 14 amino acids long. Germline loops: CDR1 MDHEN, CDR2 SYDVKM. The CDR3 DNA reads TGTGCCAGCAGGGACCCGGGACAATTCACCGAGCAGTACTTC. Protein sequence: CASRDPGQFTEQYF. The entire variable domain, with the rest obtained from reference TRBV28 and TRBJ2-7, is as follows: DVKVTQSSRYLVKRTGEKVFLECVQDMDHENMFWYRQDPGLGLRLIYFSYDVKMKEKGDIPEGYSVSREKKERFSLILESASTNQTSMYLCASRDPGQFTEQYFGPGTRLTVT.

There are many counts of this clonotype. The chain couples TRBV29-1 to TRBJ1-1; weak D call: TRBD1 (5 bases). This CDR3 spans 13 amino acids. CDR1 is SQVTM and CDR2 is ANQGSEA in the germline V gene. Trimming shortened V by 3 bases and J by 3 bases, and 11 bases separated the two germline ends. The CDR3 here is CSVDAGDDTEAFF. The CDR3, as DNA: TGCAGCGTTGACGCGGGGGATGACACTGAAGCTTTCTTT.

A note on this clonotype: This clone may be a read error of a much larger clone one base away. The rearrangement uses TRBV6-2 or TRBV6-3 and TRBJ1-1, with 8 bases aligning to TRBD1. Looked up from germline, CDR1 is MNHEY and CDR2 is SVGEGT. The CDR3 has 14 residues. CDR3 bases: TGTACCAGCAGTGCCAGGGGGCTTGAGACTGAAGCTTTCTTT. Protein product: CTSSARGLETEAFF.

The CDR3 protein is CSVSVQGSNQPQHF. CDR3 nucleotide sequence: TGCAGCGTGTCCGTACAGGGGAGCAATCAGCCCCAGCATTTT. V gene TRBV29-1 combines with J gene TRBJ1-5; 7 positions match TRBD1. Germline V gene sequence: CDR1 SQVTM, CDR2 ANQGSEA. The CDR3 sequence is 14 residues long. The V and J ends lost 6 bases and 1 base, in that order; junction bases with no gene match: 6.